This T cell receptor beta chain was profiled in a study of T cells in Graves' hyperthyroidism and ophthalmopathy. Study-wide results and limits: Through a model of 13 V-J features, ophthalmopathy was separated from stable hyperthyroidism. Most clonotypes that expanded in the thyroid above 0.001 also showed up in blood.

Germline loops: CDR1 DFQATT, CDR2 SNEGSKA (reference sequence). The CDR3 extends over 15 amino acids. The junction had 6 bases not matched to a gene; V was cut back by 6 bases and J by 0 bases. Patients aged 18 to 65 had newly diagnosed hyperthyroidism lasting under 2 months. Source material for PBMCs was 10 ml fresh peripheral blood. The CDR3 regions of TCR beta were amplified from RNA transcripts. Primed by the HTBI set, a first-round RT-PCR was run on the TCR CDR3. TCRdb called the multiplex PCR reads again in MiXCR, with one record for every CDR3 protein. The data contain some 180,000 distinct CDR3 sequences, about a sixth of them singletons. This clonotype appeared many times. Its antigen is currently unknown.

The chain carries TRBV20-1 and TRBJ1-5; TRBD1 aligns across 9 bases. This sequence was found in a woman in her fifties or sixties with Graves' hyperthyroidism. The material sequenced was blood. The CDR3 DNA is TGCAGTGCCCTGGACAGGGGCCATAGCAATCAGCCCCAGCATTTT. Protein sequence: CSALDRGHSNQPQHF.